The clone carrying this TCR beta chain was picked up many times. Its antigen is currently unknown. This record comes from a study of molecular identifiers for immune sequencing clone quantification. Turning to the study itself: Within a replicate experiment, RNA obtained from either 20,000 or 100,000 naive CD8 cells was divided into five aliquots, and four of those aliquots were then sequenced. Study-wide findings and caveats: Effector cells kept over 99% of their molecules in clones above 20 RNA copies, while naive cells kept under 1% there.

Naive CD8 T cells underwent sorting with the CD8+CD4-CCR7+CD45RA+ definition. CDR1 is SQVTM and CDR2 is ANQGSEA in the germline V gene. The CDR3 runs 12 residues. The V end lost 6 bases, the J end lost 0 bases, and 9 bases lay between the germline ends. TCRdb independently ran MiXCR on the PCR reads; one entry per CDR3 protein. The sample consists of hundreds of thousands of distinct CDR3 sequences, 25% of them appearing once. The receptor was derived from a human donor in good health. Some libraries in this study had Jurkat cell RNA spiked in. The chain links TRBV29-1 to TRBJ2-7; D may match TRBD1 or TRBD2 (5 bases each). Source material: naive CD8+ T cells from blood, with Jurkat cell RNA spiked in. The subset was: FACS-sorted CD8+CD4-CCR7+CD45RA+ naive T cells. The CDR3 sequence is CSVGTFSYEQYF. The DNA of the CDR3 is TGCAGCGTCGGGACCTTCTCCTACGAGCAGTACTTC.